Below, 3 T cell receptor beta chains from the same sample are listed, as sequenced in a study of spatial heterogeneity in lung cancer. Study results and caveats: Tumoral mutation counts were tracked by counts of expanded intratumoral alpha and beta TCRs.

Documented time point: sample taken at primary tumor resection. One entry per CDR3 protein, called by TCRdb with MiXCR from the 5' RACE reads. The sample has 6,500 to 9,500 distinct CDR3 sequences; roughly 5% are singletons. Their recognized antigens are unknown. The starting material was lung tumor tissue, obtained at surgery. The origin of the receptors is a male donor with early-stage non-small cell lung cancer.

This clonotype was recorded many times. The chain uses TRBV18 and TRBJ2-5; TRBD2 is a possible D gene (5 bases). The germline V gene encodes CDR1 KGHSH and CDR2 LQKENI. The length of the CDR3 is 13 residues. Between the trimmed V and J ends, which lost 7 bases and 2 bases, there was a span of 11 bases. DNA for the CDR3: TGTGCCAGCTTGTTCGGGGAGCAAGAGACCCAGTACTTC. This translates into CASLFGEQETQYF.

This chain connects TRBV20-1 to TRBJ1-6, with D maybe TRBD1 (6 bases). V was pared by 5 bases and J by 4 bases, with 15 bases between. This CDR3 region has 15 residues. The germline V gene encodes CDR1 DFQATT and CDR2 SNEGSKA (reference sequence). CDR3 DNA: TGCAGTGCTCGCCGGGGGGGCATTTATAATTCACCCCTCCACTTT. This encodes CSARRGGIYNSPLHF.

This clonotype was observed many times. V usage is TRBV29-1 and J usage is TRBJ2-4, with TRBD2 as a possible D gene (6 bases). V lost 7 bases and J 5 bases, leaving 6 bases between the germline ends. Looked up from germline, CDR1 is SQVTM and CDR2 is ANQGSEA. The CDR3 totals 10 residues. CDR3 DNA: TGCAGCGGGGGGGAAAACATTCAGTACTTC. The encoded protein is CSGGENIQYF.